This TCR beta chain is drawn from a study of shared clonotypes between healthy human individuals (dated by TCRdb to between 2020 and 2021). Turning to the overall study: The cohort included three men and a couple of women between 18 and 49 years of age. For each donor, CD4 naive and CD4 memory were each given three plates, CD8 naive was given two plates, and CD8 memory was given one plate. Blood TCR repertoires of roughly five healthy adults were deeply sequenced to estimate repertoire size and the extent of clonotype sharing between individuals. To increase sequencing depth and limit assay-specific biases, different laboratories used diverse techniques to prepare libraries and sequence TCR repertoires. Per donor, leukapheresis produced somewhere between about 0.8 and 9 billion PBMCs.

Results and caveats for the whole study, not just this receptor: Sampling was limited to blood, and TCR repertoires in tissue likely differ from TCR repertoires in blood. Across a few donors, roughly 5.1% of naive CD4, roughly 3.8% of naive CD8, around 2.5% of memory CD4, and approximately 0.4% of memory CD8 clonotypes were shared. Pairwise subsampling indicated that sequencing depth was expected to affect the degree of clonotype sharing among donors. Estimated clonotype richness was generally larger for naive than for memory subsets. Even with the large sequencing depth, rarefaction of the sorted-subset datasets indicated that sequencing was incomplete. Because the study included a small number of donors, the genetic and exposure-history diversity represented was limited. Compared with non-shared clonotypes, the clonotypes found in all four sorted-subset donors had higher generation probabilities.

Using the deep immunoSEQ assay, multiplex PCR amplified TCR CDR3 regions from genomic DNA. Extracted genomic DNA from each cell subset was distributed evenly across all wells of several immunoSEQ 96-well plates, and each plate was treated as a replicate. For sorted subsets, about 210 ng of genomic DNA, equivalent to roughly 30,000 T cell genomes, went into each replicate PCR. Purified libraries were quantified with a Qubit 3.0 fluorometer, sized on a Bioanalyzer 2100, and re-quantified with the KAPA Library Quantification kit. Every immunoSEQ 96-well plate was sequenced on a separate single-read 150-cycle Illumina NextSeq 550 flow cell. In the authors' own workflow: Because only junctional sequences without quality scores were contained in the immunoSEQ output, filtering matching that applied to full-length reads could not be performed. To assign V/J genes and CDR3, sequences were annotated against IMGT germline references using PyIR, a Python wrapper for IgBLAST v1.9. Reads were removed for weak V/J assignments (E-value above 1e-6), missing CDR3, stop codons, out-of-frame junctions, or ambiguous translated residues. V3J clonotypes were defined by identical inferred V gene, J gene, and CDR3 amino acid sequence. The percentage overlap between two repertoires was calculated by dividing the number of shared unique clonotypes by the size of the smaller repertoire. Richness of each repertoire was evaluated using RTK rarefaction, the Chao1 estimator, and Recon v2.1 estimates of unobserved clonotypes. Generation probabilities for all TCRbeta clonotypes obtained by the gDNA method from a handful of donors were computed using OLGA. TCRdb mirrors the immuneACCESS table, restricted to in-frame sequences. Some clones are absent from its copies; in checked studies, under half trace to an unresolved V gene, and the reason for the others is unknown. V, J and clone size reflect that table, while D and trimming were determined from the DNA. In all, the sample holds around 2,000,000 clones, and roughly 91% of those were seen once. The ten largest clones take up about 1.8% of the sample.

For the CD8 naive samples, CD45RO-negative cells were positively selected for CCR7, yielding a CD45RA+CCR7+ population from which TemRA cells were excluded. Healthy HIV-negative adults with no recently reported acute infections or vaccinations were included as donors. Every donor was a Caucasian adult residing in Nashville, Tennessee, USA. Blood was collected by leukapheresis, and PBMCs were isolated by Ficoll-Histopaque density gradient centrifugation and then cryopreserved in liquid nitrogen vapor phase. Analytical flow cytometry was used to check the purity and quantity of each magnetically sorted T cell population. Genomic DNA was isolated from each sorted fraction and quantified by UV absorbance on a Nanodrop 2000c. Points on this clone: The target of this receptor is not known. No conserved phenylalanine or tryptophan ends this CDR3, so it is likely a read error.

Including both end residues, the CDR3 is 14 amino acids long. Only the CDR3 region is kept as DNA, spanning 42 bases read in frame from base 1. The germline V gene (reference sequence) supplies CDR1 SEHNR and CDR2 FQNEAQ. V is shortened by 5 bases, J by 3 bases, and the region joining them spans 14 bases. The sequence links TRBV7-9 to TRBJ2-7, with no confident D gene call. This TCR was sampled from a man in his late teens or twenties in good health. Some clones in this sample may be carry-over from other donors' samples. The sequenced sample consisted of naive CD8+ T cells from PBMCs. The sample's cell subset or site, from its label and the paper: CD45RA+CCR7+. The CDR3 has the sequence CASSPGGPSYEQYL. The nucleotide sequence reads TGTGCCAGCAGCCCCGGTGGGCCCAGCTACGAGCAGTACCTC.